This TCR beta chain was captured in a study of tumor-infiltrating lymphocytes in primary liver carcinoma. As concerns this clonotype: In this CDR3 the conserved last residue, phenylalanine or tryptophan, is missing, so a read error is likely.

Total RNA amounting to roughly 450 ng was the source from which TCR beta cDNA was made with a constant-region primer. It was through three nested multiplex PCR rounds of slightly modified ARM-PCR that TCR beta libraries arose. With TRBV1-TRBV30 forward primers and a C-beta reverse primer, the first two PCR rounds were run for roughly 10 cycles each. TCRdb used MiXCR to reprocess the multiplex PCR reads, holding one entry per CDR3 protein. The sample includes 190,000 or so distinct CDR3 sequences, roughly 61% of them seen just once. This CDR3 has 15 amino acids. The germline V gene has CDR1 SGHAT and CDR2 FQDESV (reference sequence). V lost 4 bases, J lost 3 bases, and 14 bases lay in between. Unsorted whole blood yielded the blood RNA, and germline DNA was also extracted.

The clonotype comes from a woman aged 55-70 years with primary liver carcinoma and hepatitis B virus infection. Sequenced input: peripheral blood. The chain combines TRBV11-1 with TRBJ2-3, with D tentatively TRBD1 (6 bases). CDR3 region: CASSWGHGDTDTQYL. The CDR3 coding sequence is TGTGCCAGCAGCTGGGGACACGGGGATACAGATACGCAGTATCTT.